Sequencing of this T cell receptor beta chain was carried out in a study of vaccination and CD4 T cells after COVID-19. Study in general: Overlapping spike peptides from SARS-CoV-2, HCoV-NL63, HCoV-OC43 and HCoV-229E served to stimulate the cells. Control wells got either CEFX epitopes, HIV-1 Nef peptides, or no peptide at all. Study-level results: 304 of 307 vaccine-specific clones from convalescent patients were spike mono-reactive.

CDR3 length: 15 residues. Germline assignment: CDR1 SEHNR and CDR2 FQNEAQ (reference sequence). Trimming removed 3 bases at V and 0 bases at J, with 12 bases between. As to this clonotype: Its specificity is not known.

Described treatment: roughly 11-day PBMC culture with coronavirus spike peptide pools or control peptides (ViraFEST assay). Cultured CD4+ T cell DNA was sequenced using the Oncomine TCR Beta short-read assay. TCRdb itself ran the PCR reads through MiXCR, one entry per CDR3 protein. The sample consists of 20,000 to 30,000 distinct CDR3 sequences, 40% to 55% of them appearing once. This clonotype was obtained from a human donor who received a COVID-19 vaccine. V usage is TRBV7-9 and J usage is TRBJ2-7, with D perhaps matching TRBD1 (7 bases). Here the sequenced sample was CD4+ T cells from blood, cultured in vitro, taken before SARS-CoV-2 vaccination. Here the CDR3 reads CASSFGGDSSYEQYF. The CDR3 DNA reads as TGTGCCAGCAGCTTTGGCGGGGACAGCTCCTACGAGCAGTACTTC.